The 13 T cell receptor beta chains given below trace back to one sample, sequenced in a study of T cell responses to AZD1222 COVID-19 vaccine. The method was immunoSEQ multiplex PCR; TCRdb's version includes in-frame clones alone and lacks a portion of them. The sample has about 270,000 clones, about 94% seen once. This sample comprised peripheral blood, obtained 28 days after the second AZD1222 dose. These receptor sequences come from an adult who received the AZD1222 COVID-19 vaccine.

The V call is TRBV5-6, the J call TRBJ2-1; perhaps TRBD2 as D (7 bases). CDR1 and CDR2 (germline): SGHDT, YYEEEE. V was trimmed by 3 bases and J by 9 bases, leaving 19 bases between them. This CDR3 has 15 amino acids. CDR3 amino acids: CASSSLAGAGVEQFF. The CDR3 nucleotides are TGTGCCAGCAGCTCGCTCGCGGGGGCCGGGGTTGAGCAGTTCTTC.

Notes on this clone: The same CDR3 is also encoded by other DNA sequences in this sample. The chain couples TRBV28 to TRBJ2-5; TRBD2 matches at 8 bases. Germline V gives CDR1 MDHEN, CDR2 SYDVKM. Unmatched junction bases numbered 4, after V lost 5 bases and J lost 5 bases. The CDR3 loop spans 13 amino acids. CDR3 protein: CASSLAGGETQYF. In DNA, the CDR3 is TGTGCCAGCAGTCTAGCGGGCGGGGAGACCCAGTACTTC.

The J gene is TRBJ2-5, the V gene TRBV3-1 (or the pseudogene TRBV3-2); weak D call: TRBD2 (5 bases). The CDR3 is made up of 12 amino acids. Germline CDR1 reads LGHDT; CDR2 reads YNNKEL (reference sequence). Trimming took off 2 bases at V and 4 bases at J, with 5 bases between the two ends. The chain's CDR3 is CASSQSGETQYF. The CDR3 DNA follows: TGTGCCAGCAGCCAAAGCGGAGAGACCCAGTACTTC.

This rearrangement joins TRBV5-1 to TRBJ1-2, with 7 bases fitting TRBD1. CDR3 length: 14 residues. V shed 0 bases, J shed 4 bases, and the junction held 3 bases outside the gene matches. Germline lookup yields CDR1 SGHRS and CDR2 YFSETQ. CDR3: CASSLGQGTYGYTF. CDR3 nucleotides: TGCGCCAGCAGCTTGGGACAGGGTACCTATGGCTACACCTTC.

CDR3 loop: CASKGTRSGELFF. CDR3 nucleotide sequence: TGTGCCAGCAAAGGGACTAGGTCCGGGGAGCTGTTTTTT. The V call is TRBV4-2, the J call TRBJ2-2; 8 nucleotides align to TRBD2. Trimming cost V 7 bases and J 6 bases; bases outside gene matches: 4. The CDR3 totals 13 residues. CDR1 is LGHNA, CDR2 YNFKEQ, per germline.

This clone occurred once. Here the CDR3 reads CASSVGYGYTF. The CDR3 DNA is TGTGCCAGCAGTGTAGGGTATGGCTACACCTTC. The V gene is TRBV2, the J gene TRBJ1-2, with D unclear. The CDR3 has 11 amino acids. The V end was cut by 4 bases, the J end by 5 bases, with 5 bases between. Germline V lookup: CDR1 SNHLY, CDR2 FYNNEI.

This clone was counted once. The chain uses TRBV27 and TRBJ1-1; D is unresolved. Germline V gene sequence: CDR1 MNHEY, CDR2 SMNVEV (reference sequence). The CDR3 runs to 12 residues. Trimming took off 5 bases at V and 11 bases at J, with 15 bases between the two ends. CDR3 DNA: TGTGCCAGCAGTCCACCCACCGGGCGGGCTTTCTTT. Residues: CASSPPTGRAFF.

The rearrangement uses TRBV28 and TRBJ2-7; D remains unclear. The CDR3 covers 13 residues. From germline, CDR1 is MDHEN and CDR2 SYDVKM. V was pared by 7 bases and J by 3 bases, with 13 bases between. The CDR3 loop reads CASTRTGVYEQYF. CDR3 coding DNA: TGTGCCAGCACCCGGACCGGCGTCTACGAGCAGTACTTC.

This CDR3 is CASRATVEAFF. The CDR3 DNA reads TGTGCCAGCAGGGCGACAGTGGAAGCTTTCTTT. This chain connects TRBV28 to TRBJ1-1; perhaps TRBD1 as D (5 bases). The CDR3 is made up of 11 amino acids. The V end lost 6 bases, the J end lost 8 bases, and 10 bases lay between the germline ends. CDR1 is MDHEN and CDR2 is SYDVKM in the germline V gene.

V usage is TRBV7-9 and J usage is TRBJ2-2; D gene uncertain. The CDR3 loop spans 13 amino acids. Germline-derived CDR1 and CDR2 are SEHNR and FQNEAQ (reference sequence). V was trimmed by 1 base and J by 6 bases, leaving 6 bases between them. CDR3 sequence (DNA): TGTGCCAGCAGCTTAGTTCGGCCCGGGGAGCTGTTTTTT. Translated, it gives CASSLVRPGELFF. Supplemented by reference TRBV7-9 and TRBJ2-2, the full variable domain reads DTGVSQNPRHKITKRGQNVTFRCDPISEHNRLYWYRQTLGQGPEFLTYFQNEAQLEKSRLLSDRFSAERPKGSFSTLEIQRTEQGDSAMYLCASSLVRPGELFFGEGSRLTVL.

This rearrangement joins TRBV9 to TRBJ1-2; D not certain. Trimming stripped 3 bases from V and 4 bases from J, with 16 bases between. Germline V gene lookup returns CDR1 SGDLS and CDR2 YYNGEE. The CDR3 has 15 amino acids. The DNA for the CDR3 is TGTGCCAGCAGCGAGCGGAGGGATTCCAGCTATGGCTACACCTTC. Encoded protein: CASSERRDSSYGYTF.

This chain links TRBV6-6 with TRBJ1-2, with 8 positions matching TRBD1. V shed 6 bases and J 0 bases; nucleotides not matched to a gene: 12. This CDR3 is built from 17 residues. Germline assignment: CDR1 MNHNY and CDR2 SVGAGI (reference sequence). This chain's CDR3 is CASRRQGSLRSNYGYTF. Written as DNA, the CDR3 is TGTGCCAGCAGACGACAGGGGTCCTTACGTTCTAACTATGGCTACACCTTC.

V and J are TRBV28 and TRBJ1-4; D unresolved. The CDR3 is made up of 16 amino acids. Trimming cost V 3 bases and J 8 bases, with 19 bases left between them. Germline V gives CDR1 MDHEN, CDR2 SYDVKM. For the CDR3, the DNA is TGTGCCAGCAGTTTTCGCCGGGTCCCCTCTCGGGAAAAACTGTTTTTT. Protein product: CASSFRRVPSREKLFF.